The clone carrying this T cell receptor beta chain came up a few times. One end of the junction is discordant with germline, which a read error may explain. This entry comes from a study of T-cell memory formation after mild COVID-19. TCRdb ran MiXCR on the 5' RACE reads and lists one entry per CDR3 protein. Of 140,000 or so distinct CDR3 sequences listed, roughly 13% are singletons. There are 14 residues in the CDR3. CDR1 is SQVTM, CDR2 ANQGSEA, per germline. This TCR came from an adult woman who had mild COVID-19 (a few samples of this study predate the infection). Cell type and time point are not known. This rearrangement joins TRBV29-1 to TRBJ1-1; perhaps TRBD1 as D (5 bases). The sequenced sample was PBMCs or a T cell subset sorted from them (not recorded which). CDR3 sequence reads: CSVPSTWGNPEAFF. CDR3 DNA sequence: TGCAGCGTTCCCTCAACTTGGGGGAACCCTGAAGCTTTCTTT.